Shown below are 5 T cell receptor beta chains from a single sample sequenced in a study of blood T cell repertoires in COVID-19. Assay: immunoSEQ multiplex PCR; the TCRdb copy retains only in-frame clones and omits some. The sample includes fewer than 250,000 clones, about 80% seen only once; the top ten take roughly 4.8%. Specimen: PBMCs or T cells enriched from blood (not recorded which). These receptors came from a woman aged 50 to 60 who had been exposed to COVID-19.

The V gene is TRBV7-9, the J gene TRBJ1-3; 9 bases are shared with TRBD1. V lost 3 bases, J lost 0 bases, and 3 bases stayed unmatched. This CDR3 region has 16 residues. Germline V gives CDR1 SEHNR, CDR2 FQNEAQ (reference sequence). The chain's CDR3 is CASSLWTGVSGNTIYF. The CDR3 DNA is TGTGCCAGCAGCTTGTGGACAGGGGTCTCTGGAAACACCATATATTTT.

The J gene is TRBJ2-2, the V gene TRBV19; 9 bases map to TRBD1. CDR3 size: 17 residues. CDR1 is LNHDA, CDR2 SQIVND, per germline (reference sequence). V shed 8 bases, J shed 6 bases, and the junction held 16 bases outside the gene matches. This chain's CDR3 is CASLDRGKPRASGELFF. CDR3 DNA: TGTGCCAGTTTGGACAGGGGAAAGCCCAGGGCGTCCGGGGAGCTGTTTTTT.

The chain couples TRBV6-5 to TRBJ1-1, with D perhaps TRBD1 (5 bases). Looked up from germline, CDR1 is MNHEY and CDR2 is SVGAGI. CDR3 size: 13 residues. V was cut by 6 bases and J by 1 base, with 9 bases left in between. As DNA, the CDR3 is TGTGCCAGCAGCAATACAGGGAACACTGAAGCTTTCTTT. This encodes CASSNTGNTEAFF.

V is TRBV7-9 and J is TRBJ2-1; tentative D call: TRBD2 (5 bases). The CDR3 sequence is 16 residues long. Trimming pared 0 bases from V and 0 bases from J, leaving 9 bases between. Germline CDR1 reads SEHNR; CDR2 reads FQNEAQ (reference sequence). The CDR3 region is CASSLARGSSYNEQFF. The CDR3 bases are TGTGCCAGCAGCTTAGCGCGTGGGAGCTCCTACAATGAGCAGTTCTTC.

The chain combines TRBV3-1 (or the pseudogene TRBV3-2) with TRBJ2-1; 10 bases are shared with TRBD2. The V gene's germline CDR1 is LGHDT and CDR2 YNNKEL (reference sequence). The CDR3 consists of 16 residues. V was clipped by 4 bases and J by 6 bases; unmatched bases: 9. The CDR3 is CASSPPGAGGRNEQFF. In nucleotides, the CDR3 is TGTGCCAGCAGCCCCCCTGGAGCGGGGGGGCGCAATGAGCAGTTCTTC.